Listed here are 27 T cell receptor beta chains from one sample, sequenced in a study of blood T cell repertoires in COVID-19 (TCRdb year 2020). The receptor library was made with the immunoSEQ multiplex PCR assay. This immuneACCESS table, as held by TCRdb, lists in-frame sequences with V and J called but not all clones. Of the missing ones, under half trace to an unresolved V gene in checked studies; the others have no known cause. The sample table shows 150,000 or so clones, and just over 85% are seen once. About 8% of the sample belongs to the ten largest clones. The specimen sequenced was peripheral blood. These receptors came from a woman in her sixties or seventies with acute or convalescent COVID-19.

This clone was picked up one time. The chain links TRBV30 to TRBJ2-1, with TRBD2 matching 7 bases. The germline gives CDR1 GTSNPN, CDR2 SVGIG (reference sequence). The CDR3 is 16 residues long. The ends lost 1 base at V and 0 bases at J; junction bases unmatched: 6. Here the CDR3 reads CAWSELAASSYNEQFF. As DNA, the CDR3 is TGTGCCTGGAGTGAGCTAGCGGCAAGCTCCTACAATGAGCAGTTCTTC.

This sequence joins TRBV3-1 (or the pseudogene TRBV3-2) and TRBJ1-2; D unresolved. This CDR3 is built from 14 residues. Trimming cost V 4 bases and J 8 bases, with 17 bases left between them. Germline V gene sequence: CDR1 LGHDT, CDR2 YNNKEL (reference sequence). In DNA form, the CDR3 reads TGTGCCAGCAGCCGACACGGGGTTGAGGAAGGCTACACCTTC. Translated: CASSRHGVEEGYTF.

CDR3 DNA: TGTGCCAGCAGCATCCTACAGGGCAATCAGCCCCAGCATTTT. This translates into CASSILQGNQPQHF. The rearrangement links TRBV6-5 to TRBJ1-5, with TRBD1 as a possible D gene (5 bases). The germline V gene encodes CDR1 MNHEY and CDR2 SVGAGI. V lost 6 bases and J 2 bases, leaving 11 bases between the germline ends. CDR3 size: 14 residues.

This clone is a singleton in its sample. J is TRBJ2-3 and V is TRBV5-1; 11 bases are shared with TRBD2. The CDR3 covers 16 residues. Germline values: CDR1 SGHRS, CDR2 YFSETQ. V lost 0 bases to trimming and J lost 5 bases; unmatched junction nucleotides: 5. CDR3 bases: TGCGCCAGCAGCTTGGCGCTAGCGGGGGGAAGAGATACGCAGTATTTT. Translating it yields CASSLALAGGRDTQYF.

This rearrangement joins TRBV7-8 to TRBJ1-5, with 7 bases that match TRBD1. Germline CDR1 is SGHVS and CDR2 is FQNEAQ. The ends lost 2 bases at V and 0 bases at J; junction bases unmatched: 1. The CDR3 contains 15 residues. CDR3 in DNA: TGTGCCAGCAGCTTAAACAGGGGTAGCAATCAGCCCCAGCATTTT. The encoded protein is CASSLNRGSNQPQHF.

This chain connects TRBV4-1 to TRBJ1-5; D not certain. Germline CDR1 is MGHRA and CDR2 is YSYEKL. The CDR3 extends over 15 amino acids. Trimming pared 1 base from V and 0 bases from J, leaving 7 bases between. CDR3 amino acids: CASSQAAVSNQPQHF. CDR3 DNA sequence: TGCGCCAGCAGCCAAGCAGCGGTTAGCAATCAGCCCCAGCATTTT.

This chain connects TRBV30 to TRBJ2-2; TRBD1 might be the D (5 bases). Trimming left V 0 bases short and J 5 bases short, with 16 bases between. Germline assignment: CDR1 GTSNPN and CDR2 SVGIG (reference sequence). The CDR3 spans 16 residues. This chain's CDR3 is CAWSVNRGMRTGELFF. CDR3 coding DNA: TGTGCCTGGAGTGTAAATAGGGGCATGAGGACCGGGGAGCTGTTTTTT.

CDR3 protein: CASSQNRQGEAGANVLTF. In DNA form, the CDR3 reads TGTGCCAGCAGCCAAAACAGACAGGGGGAAGCTGGGGCCAACGTCCTGACTTTC. This chain connects TRBV9 to TRBJ2-6; 9 bases match TRBD1. The CDR3 loop spans 18 amino acids. After removal of 4 bases from V and 2 bases from J, the junction contained 10 bases not matched to a gene. The germline CDR1 and CDR2 sequences are SGDLS and YYNGEE. The whole variable domain, remainder taken from reference TRBV9 and TRBJ2-6, is DSGVTQTPKHLITATGQRVTLRCSPRSGDLSVYWYQQSLDQGLQFLIQYYNGEERAKGNILERFSAQQFPDLHSELNLSSLELGDSALYFCASSQNRQGEAGANVLTFGAGSRLTVL.

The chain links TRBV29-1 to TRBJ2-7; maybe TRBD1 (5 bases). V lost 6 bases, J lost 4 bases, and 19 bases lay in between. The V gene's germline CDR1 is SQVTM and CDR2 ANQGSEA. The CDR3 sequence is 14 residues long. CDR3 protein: CSVAPRVGWYEQYF. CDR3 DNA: TGCAGCGTCGCCCCCAGGGTCGGATGGTACGAGCAGTACTTC.

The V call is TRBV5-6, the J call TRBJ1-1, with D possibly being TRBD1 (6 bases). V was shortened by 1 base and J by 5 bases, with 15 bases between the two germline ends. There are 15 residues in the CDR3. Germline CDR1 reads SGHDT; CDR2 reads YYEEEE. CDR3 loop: CASSLRGAGYTEAFF. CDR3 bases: TGTGCCAGCAGCTTGCGGGGGGCGGGGTATACTGAAGCTTTCTTT.

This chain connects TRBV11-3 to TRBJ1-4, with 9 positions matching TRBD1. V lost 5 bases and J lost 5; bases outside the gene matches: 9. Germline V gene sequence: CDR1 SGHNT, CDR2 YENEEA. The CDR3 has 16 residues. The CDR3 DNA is TGTGCCAGCAGCCCGACGGGGACAGGGCTAAATGAAAAACTGTTTTTT. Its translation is CASSPTGTGLNEKLFF.

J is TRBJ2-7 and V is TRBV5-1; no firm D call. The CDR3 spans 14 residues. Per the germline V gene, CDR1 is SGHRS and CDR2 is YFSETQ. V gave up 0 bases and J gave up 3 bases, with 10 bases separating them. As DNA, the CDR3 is TGCGCCAGCAGCTTGGACAGCCGTAACTACGAGCAGTACTTC. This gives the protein CASSLDSRNYEQYF.

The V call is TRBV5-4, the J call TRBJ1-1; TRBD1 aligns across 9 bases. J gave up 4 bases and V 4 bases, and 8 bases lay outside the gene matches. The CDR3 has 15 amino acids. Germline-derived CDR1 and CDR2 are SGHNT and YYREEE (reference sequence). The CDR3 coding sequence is TGTGCCAGCAGCGGGGCGGGACAGGGAGGCACTGAAGCTTTCTTT. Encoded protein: CASSGAGQGGTEAFF.

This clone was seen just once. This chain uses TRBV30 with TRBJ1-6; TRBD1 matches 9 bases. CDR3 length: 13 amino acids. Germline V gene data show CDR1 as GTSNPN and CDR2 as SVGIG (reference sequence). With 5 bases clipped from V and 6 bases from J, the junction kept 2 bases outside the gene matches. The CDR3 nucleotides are TGTGCCTGGGCGGACAGGGGTAATTCACCCCTCCACTTT. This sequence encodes CAWADRGNSPLHF.

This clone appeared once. This CDR3 is CASSVIGGENEQFF. The CDR3 DNA reads as TGTGCCAGCAGCGTAATTGGGGGGGAGAATGAGCAGTTCTTC. The V and J genes are TRBV5-6 and TRBJ2-1, with 7 positions matching TRBD2. The CDR3 spans 14 residues. Germline CDR1 is SGHDT and CDR2 is YYEEEE. Trimming cost V 4 bases and J 7 bases; bases outside gene matches: 8.

The DNA of the CDR3 is TGTGCCAGCAGCCAACCCGACAATGATTACTACGAGCAGTACTTC. This encodes CASSQPDNDYYEQYF. This rearrangement joins TRBV3-1 (or the pseudogene TRBV3-2) to TRBJ2-7; D ambiguous. Trimming took 2 bases from V and 3 from J, leaving 14 bases between them. The germline CDR1 and CDR2 sequences are LGHDT and YNNKEL (reference sequence). CDR3 size: 15 residues.

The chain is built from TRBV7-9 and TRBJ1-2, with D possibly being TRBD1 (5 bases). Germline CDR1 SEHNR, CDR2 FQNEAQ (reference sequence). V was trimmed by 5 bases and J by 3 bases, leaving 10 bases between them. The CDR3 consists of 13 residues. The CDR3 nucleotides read TGTGCCAGCAGCACACTGACAGACTATGGCTACACCTTC. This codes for CASSTLTDYGYTF.

Here the CDR3 reads CASSLLVGGREQYF. The DNA for the CDR3 is TGCGCCAGCAGCCTCCTAGTCGGGGGGCGCGAGCAGTACTTC. The V and J genes are TRBV5-1 and TRBJ2-7, with D possibly TRBD2 on 7 matching bases. Per the germline V gene, CDR1 is SGHRS and CDR2 is YFSETQ. Trimming cost V 4 bases and J 6 bases, with 17 bases left between them. The CDR3 length is 14 residues.

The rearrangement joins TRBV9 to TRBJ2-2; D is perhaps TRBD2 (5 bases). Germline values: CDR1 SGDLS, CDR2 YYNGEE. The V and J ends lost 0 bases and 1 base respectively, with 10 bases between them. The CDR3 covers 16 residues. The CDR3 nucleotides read TGTGCCAGCAGCGTAGCTCCCGGGGTGAACACCGGGGAGCTGTTTTTT. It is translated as CASSVAPGVNTGELFF. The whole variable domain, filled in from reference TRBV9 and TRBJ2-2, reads DSGVTQTPKHLITATGQRVTLRCSPRSGDLSVYWYQQSLDQGLQFLIQYYNGEERAKGNILERFSAQQFPDLHSELNLSSLELGDSALYFCASSVAPGVNTGELFFGEGSRLTVL.

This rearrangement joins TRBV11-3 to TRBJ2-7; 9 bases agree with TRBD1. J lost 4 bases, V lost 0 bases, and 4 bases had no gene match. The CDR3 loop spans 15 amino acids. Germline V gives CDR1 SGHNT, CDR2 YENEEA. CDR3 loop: CASSLEGQGKYEQYF. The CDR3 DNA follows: TGTGCCAGCAGCTTAGAGGGACAGGGAAAATACGAGCAGTACTTC.

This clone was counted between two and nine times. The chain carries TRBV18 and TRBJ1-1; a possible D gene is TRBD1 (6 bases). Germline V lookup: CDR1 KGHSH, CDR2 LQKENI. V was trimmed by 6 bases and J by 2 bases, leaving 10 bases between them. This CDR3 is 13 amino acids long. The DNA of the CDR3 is TGTGCCAGCTCCGGACAGATAAACACTGAAGCTTTCTTT. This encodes CASSGQINTEAFF.

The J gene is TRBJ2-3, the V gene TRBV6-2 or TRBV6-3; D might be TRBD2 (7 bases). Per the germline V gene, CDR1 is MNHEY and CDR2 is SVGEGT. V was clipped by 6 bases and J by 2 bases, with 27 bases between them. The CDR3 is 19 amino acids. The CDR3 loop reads CASSFPMGSAGALTDTQYF. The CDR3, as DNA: TGTGCCAGCAGCTTTCCTATGGGGTCGGCGGGGGCCCTCACAGATACGCAGTATTTT.

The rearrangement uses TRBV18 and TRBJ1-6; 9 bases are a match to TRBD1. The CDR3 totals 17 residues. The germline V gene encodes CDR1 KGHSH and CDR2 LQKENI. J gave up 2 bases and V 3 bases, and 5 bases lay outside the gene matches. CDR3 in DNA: TGTGCCAGCTCACCCTCCGGACAGGGGACCTATAATTCACCCCTCCACTTT. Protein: CASSPSGQGTYNSPLHF.

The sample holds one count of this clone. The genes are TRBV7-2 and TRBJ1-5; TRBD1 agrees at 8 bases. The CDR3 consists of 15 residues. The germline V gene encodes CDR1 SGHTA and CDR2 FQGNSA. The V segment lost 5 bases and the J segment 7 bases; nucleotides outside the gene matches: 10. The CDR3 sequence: CASSRDRGKYQPQHF. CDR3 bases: TGTGCCAGCAGCCGCGACAGGGGAAAGTACCAGCCCCAGCATTTT.

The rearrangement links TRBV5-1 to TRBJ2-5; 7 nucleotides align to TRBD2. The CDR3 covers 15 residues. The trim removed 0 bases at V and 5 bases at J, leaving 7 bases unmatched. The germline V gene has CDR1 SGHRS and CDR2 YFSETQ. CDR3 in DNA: TGCGCCAGCAGCTTGGGAGGGAGCGGGGCGGAGACCCAGTACTTC. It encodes CASSLGGSGAETQYF.

CDR3 sequence reads: CASSFQTDAGYTF. CDR3 nucleotides: TGTGCCAGCAGCTTCCAGACAGATGCCGGCTACACCTTC. This chain connects TRBV7-2 to TRBJ1-2, with a possible D match to TRBD1 (5 bases). The CDR3 runs to 13 residues. The germline V and J ends were trimmed by 3 bases and 8 bases, with 13 bases remaining between them. Germline V CDR1 and CDR2: SGHTA, FQGNSA. The whole variable domain, filled in from reference TRBV7-2 and TRBJ1-2, reads GAGVSQSPSNKVTEKGKDVELRCDPISGHTALYWYRQSLGQGLEFLIYFQGNSAPDKSGLPSDRFSAERTGGSVSTLTIQRTQQEDSAVYLCASSFQTDAGYTFGSGTRLTVV.

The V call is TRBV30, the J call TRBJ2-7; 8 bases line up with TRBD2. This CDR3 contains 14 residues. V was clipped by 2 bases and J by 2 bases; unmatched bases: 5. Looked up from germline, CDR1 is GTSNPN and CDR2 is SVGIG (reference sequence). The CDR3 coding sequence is TGTGCCTGGAGTTTGAGCGGGGGCACCTACGAGCAGTACTTC. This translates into CAWSLSGGTYEQYF.